Shown below are 19 T cell receptor beta chains from a single sample sequenced in a study of blood T cell repertoires in COVID-19. Method: immunoSEQ multiplex PCR; TCRdb's copy keeps in-frame clones and lacks some. In the table there are roughly 160,000 clones, around 80% of which are singletons. The sample was PBMCs or T cells enriched from blood (not recorded which). The receptors were sampled from a woman in her 70s in a cohort exposed to, infected with or recovered from COVID-19 (not recorded which).

The chain is built from TRBV21-1 and TRBJ2-7; the table's D call, TRBD1, was not checked against the DNA. TRBV21-1 is assigned pseudogene status. The CDR3 is 17 amino acids. CDR3 DNA sequence: TGTGCCAGCAGCAAAGGTCTAAAGGGGGCTAATCCCTACGAGCAGTACTTC. Protein: CASSKGLKGANPYEQYF.

This clone showed up just once. The chain combines TRBV27 with TRBJ2-7; 13 bases map to TRBD2. The J segment lost 4 bases and the V segment lost 6 bases, leaving 12 bases of the junction unmatched. This CDR3 region has 17 residues. Germline-derived CDR1 and CDR2 are MNHEY and SMNVEV (reference sequence). CDR3 protein: CASRTGTSGDLGYEQYF. As DNA, the CDR3 is TGTGCCAGCAGAACCGGGACTAGCGGGGACCTAGGGTACGAGCAGTACTTC.

V usage is TRBV7-9 and J usage is TRBJ2-3; 13 nucleotides match TRBD2. The V and J ends lost 5 bases and 6 bases, in that order; junction bases with no gene match: 5. CDR1 is SEHNR and CDR2 is FQNEAQ in the germline V gene (reference sequence). This CDR3 has 15 residues. The chain's CDR3 is CASSRGTSGTDTQYF. The CDR3 DNA reads TGTGCCAGCAGCCGCGGGACTAGCGGGACCGATACGCAGTATTTT.

The genes are TRBV3-1 (or the pseudogene TRBV3-2) and TRBJ1-6; D ambiguous. Trimming pared 4 bases from V and 14 bases from J, leaving 15 bases between. Germline V gene data show CDR1 as LGHDT and CDR2 as YNNKEL (reference sequence). This CDR3 is 13 amino acids long. CDR3 sequence reads: CASSREGRAALHF. CDR3 coding DNA: TGTGCCAGCAGCCGCGAGGGCCGGGCAGCCCTCCACTTT.

The CDR3 is CASSLIRDQGFETQYF. CDR3 coding DNA: TGTGCCAGCAGCTTAATCCGGGACCAGGGGTTTGAGACCCAGTACTTC. The chain couples TRBV11-3 to TRBJ2-5; a weak D match, TRBD1 (6 bases). The CDR3 consists of 16 residues. V was pared by 2 bases and J by 5 bases, with 18 bases between. CDR1 SGHNT and CDR2 YENEEA come from the germline V gene.

The chain is built from TRBV21-1 and TRBJ2-7; the table's D call of TRBD2 was not tested on the DNA. TRBV21-1 is given as a pseudogene. This CDR3 contains 18 residues. For the CDR3, the DNA is TGTGCCAGCAGCAAAGCGCATAGAAGGGAATACGGGACCTACGAGCAGTACTTC. Protein product: CASSKAHRREYGTYEQYF.

This rearrangement joins TRBV10-2 to TRBJ2-1, with a possible D match to TRBD2 (5 bases). Between the trimmed V and J ends, which lost 3 bases and 10 bases, there was a span of 13 bases. CDR3 length equals 13 residues. The germline V gene has CDR1 WSHSY and CDR2 SAAADI. The CDR3 DNA follows: TGCGCCAGCAGTGATACTAGACGAAAGGAGCAGTTCTTC. It yields the protein CASSDTRRKEQFF.

The chain employs TRBV5-1 and TRBJ2-7; 12 bases align to TRBD2. Germline V lookup: CDR1 SGHRS, CDR2 YFSETQ. V shed 0 bases, J shed 6 bases, and the junction held 4 bases outside the gene matches. The CDR3 covers 15 residues. CDR3 coding DNA: TGCGCCAGCAGCTTGGGACTAGCGGGAGTACGCGAGCAGTACTTC. This translates into CASSLGLAGVREQYF.

J is TRBJ2-5 and V is TRBV3-1 (or the pseudogene TRBV3-2), with TRBD2 identical over 14 bases. This CDR3 region has 16 residues. Unmatched junction bases numbered 10, after V lost 4 bases and J lost 9 bases. The germline V gene encodes CDR1 LGHDT and CDR2 YNNKEL (reference sequence). The CDR3, as DNA: TGTGCCAGCAGCCCACCGGGACTAGCGGGAGTTGGGGCCCAGTACTTC. Its protein is CASSPPGLAGVGAQYF.

This clone was seen a few times. The chain carries TRBV28 and TRBJ1-6, with a possible D match to TRBD1 (6 bases). Per germline, CDR1 MDHEN and CDR2 SYDVKM. The CDR3 contains 15 residues. Between the trimmed V and J ends, which lost 8 bases and 7 bases, there was a span of 18 bases. CDR3 bases: TGTGCCAGCCTGGGGGGAGGGGACACGAATTCACCCCTCCACTTT. Protein product: CASLGGGDTNSPLHF.

V and J are TRBV6-1 and TRBJ1-2; TRBD1 matches at 7 bases. The germline gives CDR1 MNHNS, CDR2 SASEGT. V shed 4 bases, J shed 4 bases, and the junction held 12 bases outside the gene matches. The CDR3 consists of 16 residues. CDR3 DNA sequence: TGTGCCAGCAGTGGGGTAGGGGGCGACCGAACCTATGGCTACACCTTC. It translates to CASSGVGGDRTYGYTF.

This chain connects TRBV5-1 to TRBJ1-2, with 12 bases lining up with TRBD1. The CDR3 spans 14 residues. Germline V lookup: CDR1 SGHRS, CDR2 YFSETQ. V trimming: 1 base; J trimming: 8 bases; junction bases outside the gene matches: 3. The CDR3 bases are TGCGCCAGCAGCTTGACCGGGACAGGGGGCGGCTACACCTTC. It translates to CASSLTGTGGGYTF. Combining the CDR3 with reference TRBV5-1 and TRBJ1-2 gives the whole variable domain KAGVTQTPRYLIKTRGQQVTLSCSPISGHRSVSWYQQTPGQGLQFLFEYFSETQRNKGNFPGRFSGRQFSNSRSEMNVSTLELGDSALYLCASSLTGTGGGYTFGSGTRLTVV.

The CDR3 region has the DNA TGTGCTAGTGGTTTGACTAGCGGGAGGGTGTCCTACAATGAGCAGTTCTTC. The encoded protein is CASGLTSGRVSYNEQFF. The chain carries TRBV12-5 and TRBJ2-1; 13 nucleotides agree with TRBD2. This CDR3 region has 17 residues. J lost 1 base, V lost 2 bases, and 2 bases had no gene match. Germline assignment: CDR1 LGHNT and CDR2 FRNRAP.

This clone was detected a few times. This chain joins TRBV2 and TRBJ2-5; 12 nucleotides agree with TRBD2. The germline CDR1 and CDR2 sequences are SNHLY and FYNNEI. The CDR3 sequence is 15 residues long. V lost 5 bases and J lost 7; bases outside the gene matches: 8. This CDR3 is CASSRTSGAPGTQYF. The CDR3 DNA sequence: TGTGCCAGCAGTCGGACTAGCGGGGCGCCGGGGACCCAGTACTTC.

The rearrangement joins TRBV3-1 (or the pseudogene TRBV3-2) to TRBJ1-1; D unresolved. The V gene lost 4 bases and the J gene lost 11 bases, with 11 bases spanning the gap. Germline CDR1 reads LGHDT; CDR2 reads YNNKEL (reference sequence). This CDR3 has 11 amino acids. The DNA of the CDR3 is TGTGCCAGCAGCCCCGGGGTAGGGGCTTTCTTT. This gives the protein CASSPGVGAFF.

The chain has TRBV4-1 and TRBJ2-1; 9 positions match TRBD1. Per the germline V gene, CDR1 is MGHRA and CDR2 is YSYEKL. The CDR3 is 15 residues long. V lost 1 base, J lost 3 bases, and 1 base stayed unmatched. This CDR3 reads CASSQGQGGYNEQFF. CDR3 nucleotides: TGCGCCAGCAGCCAAGGACAGGGGGGCTACAATGAGCAGTTCTTC.

The chain recombines TRBV5-4 with TRBJ1-2, with D hard to call. V shed 2 bases and J shed 6 bases, with 14 bases lying between them. The CDR3 loop spans 14 amino acids. Germline CDR1 reads SGHNT; CDR2 reads YYREEE (reference sequence). Here the CDR3 reads CASSFAGVKDGYTF. The DNA of the CDR3 is TGTGCCAGCAGCTTCGCGGGAGTCAAAGATGGCTACACCTTC.

This chain uses TRBV4-2 with TRBJ2-5, with 12 nucleotides matching TRBD2. The J segment lost 5 bases and the V segment lost 3 bases, leaving 10 bases of the junction unmatched. Germline V gene lookup returns CDR1 LGHNA and CDR2 YNFKEQ. This CDR3 is built from 17 residues. The CDR3 reads CASSQGETSGSYETQYF. CDR3 DNA sequence: TGTGCCAGCAGCCAGGGAGAGACTAGCGGGAGTTATGAGACCCAGTACTTC.

The DNA for the CDR3 is TGCGCCAGCAGCCCCCAAGGGGGACAGGCAGATACGCAGTATTTT. This codes for CASSPQGGQADTQYF. The J gene is TRBJ2-3, the V gene TRBV5-1, with TRBD1 matching over 8 bases. CDR1 and CDR2 from the germline V gene are SGHRS and YFSETQ. This CDR3 region has 15 residues. The ends lost 4 bases at V and 4 bases at J; junction bases unmatched: 8.